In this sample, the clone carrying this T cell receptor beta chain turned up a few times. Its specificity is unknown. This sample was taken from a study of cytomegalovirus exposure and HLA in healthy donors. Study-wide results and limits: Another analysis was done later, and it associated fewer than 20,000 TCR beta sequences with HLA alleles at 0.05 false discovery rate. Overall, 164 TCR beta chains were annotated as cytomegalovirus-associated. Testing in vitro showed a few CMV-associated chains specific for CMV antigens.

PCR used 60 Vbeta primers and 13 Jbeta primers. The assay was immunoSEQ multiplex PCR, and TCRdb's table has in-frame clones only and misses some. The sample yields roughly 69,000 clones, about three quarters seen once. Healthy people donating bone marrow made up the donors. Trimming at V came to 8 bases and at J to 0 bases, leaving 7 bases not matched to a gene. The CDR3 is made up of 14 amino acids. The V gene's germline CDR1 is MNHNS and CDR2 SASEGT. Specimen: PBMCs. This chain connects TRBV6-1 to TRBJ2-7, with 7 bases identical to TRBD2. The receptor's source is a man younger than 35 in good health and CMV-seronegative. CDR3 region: CASSREGFSYEQYF. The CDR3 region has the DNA TGTGCCAGCTCGAGGGAGGGATTCTCCTACGAGCAGTACTTC.